These T cell receptor beta chains were read from a single sample in a study of shared clonotypes between healthy human individuals. TCRdb keeps only in-frame clones here, not all; method: immunoSEQ multiplex PCR. Of about 92,000 clones listed, approximately 51% are singletons. The source material was PBMCs. These receptors were obtained from a woman in her forties in good health. Some clones in this sample may be carry-over from other donors' samples. Both conserved end residues are part of each CDR3. Each record gives: V gene, J gene, CDR3 length, D gene, clone size, CDR3 protein, CDR3 DNA. D genes are given only for firm matches. Size is stated for part of the rows, as once, few or many counts, or as a class when the clone is expanded.

>TRBV5-4|TRBJ2-7|15|TRBD2|many
CASSTWTSGTHEQYF
TGTGCCAGCAGCACATGGACTAGCGGGACGCACGAGCAGTACTTC
>TRBV18|TRBJ2-4|13|TRBD1|NA
CASSRDRGNIQYF
TGTGCCAGCTCCCGGGACAGGGGGAACATTCAGTACTTC
>TRBV9|TRBJ1-2|14|NA|NA
CASSVGTATYGYTF
TGTGCCAGCAGCGTTGGGACGGCAACATATGGCTACACCTTC
>TRBV21-1|TRBJ2-7|15|NA|many
CASSKQVAGNYEQYF
TGTGCCAGCAGCAAGCAGGTAGCGGGAAACTACGAGCAGTACTTC
>TRBV9|TRBJ1-1|15|TRBD1|NA
CASSGGTGGRTEAFF
TGTGCCAGCAGCGGAGGGACAGGGGGCCGCACTGAAGCTTTCTTT
>TRBV6-5|TRBJ1-2|13|TRBD1|few
CASSKDRGYVYTF
TGTGCCAGCAGTAAAGACAGGGGCTACGTTTACACCTTC
>TRBV6-4|TRBJ1-6|15|NA|NA
CASSEARGDNSPLHF
TGTGCCAGCAGTGAAGCCAGGGGCGATAATTCACCCCTCCACTTT
>TRBV5-1|TRBJ2-3|14|NA|many
CASSPRGSTDTQYF
TGCGCCAGCAGCCCTAGGGGAAGCACAGATACGCAGTATTTT
>TRBV10-2|TRBJ1-3|17|NA|many
CASSPAAPRNSGNTIYF
TGCGCCAGCAGCCCCGCCGCCCCGAGAAACTCTGGAAACACCATATATTTT
>TRBV28|TRBJ1-3|15|NA|many
CASTTWAASGNTIYF
TGTGCCAGTACCACTTGGGCAGCCTCTGGAAACACCATATATTTT
>TRBV5-1|TRBJ2-5|14|TRBD1|NA
CASSLGDREETQYF
TGCGCCAGCAGCTTGGGGGACAGGGAAGAGACCCAGTACTTC
>TRBV6-6|TRBJ2-1|12|NA|NA
CASSPRQSEQFF
TGTGCCAGCAGTCCGCGACAGAGTGAGCAGTTCTTC
>TRBV2|TRBJ2-7|15|NA|few
CASSSTDRVGLEQYF
TGTGCCAGCAGTTCGACGGACCGAGTGGGGCTCGAGCAGTACTTC
>TRBV29-1|TRBJ2-7|13|NA|NA
CSVGTVNSYEQYF
TGCAGCGTGGGGACGGTCAACTCCTACGAGCAGTACTTC
>TRBV28|TRBJ2-7|15|NA|NA
CASSQTSARLSKQYF
TGTGCCAGCAGCCAAACATCGGCTCGGCTGTCGAAGCAGTACTTC
>TRBV6-1|TRBJ2-7|16|NA|many
CASSEMWQGVGHEQYF
TGTGCCAGCAGTGAAATGTGGCAGGGTGTAGGACACGAGCAGTACTTC
>TRBV9|TRBJ1-5|15|NA|NA
CASSVDGGGNQPQHF
TGTGCCAGCAGCGTAGATGGAGGGGGCAATCAGCCCCAGCATTTT
>TRBV5-1|TRBJ1-1|15|NA|many
CASSLDSGVNTEAFF
TGCGCCAGCAGCTTGGATTCAGGGGTGAACACTGAAGCTTTCTTT
>TRBV18|TRBJ2-3|16|TRBD2|NA
CASSPGLAGSGDTQYF
TGTGCCAGCTCACCGGGACTAGCGGGGTCTGGGGATACGCAGTATTTT
>TRBV7-2|TRBJ2-3|14|NA|NA
CASSLTFGTDTQYF
TGTGCCAGCAGCTTAACATTTGGCACAGATACGCAGTATTTT
>TRBV7-8|TRBJ1-2|11|NA|NA
CASIRGGVPTF
TGTGCCAGCATAAGGGGGGGAGTCCCAACCTTC
>TRBV18|TRBJ1-2|13|TRBD1|few
CASSPPDRAGYTF
TGTGCCAGCTCACCACCCGACAGGGCTGGCTACACCTTC
>TRBV29-1|TRBJ2-7|12|NA|many
CSVADGTYEQYF
TGCAGCGTTGCGGACGGTACCTACGAGCAGTACTTC
>TRBV14|TRBJ2-4|18|NA|few
CASSKRVRDRLAKNIQYF
TGTGCCAGCAGCAAAAGAGTAAGGGACCGTCTAGCCAAAAACATTCAGTACTTC
>TRBV28|TRBJ1-5|16|NA|NA
CASSLTQLRRNQPQHF
TGTGCCAGCAGTTTAACTCAACTCCGCCGAAATCAGCCCCAGCATTTT
>TRBV19|TRBJ1-5|14|TRBD1|NA
CASSITGGRQPQHF
TGTGCCAGTAGTATCACAGGGGGAAGGCAGCCCCAGCATTTT
>TRBV28|TRBJ2-6|18|TRBD2|NA
CANSFYGGRATGANVLTF
TGTGCCAACAGTTTTTACGGCGGGAGGGCCACTGGGGCCAACGTCCTGACTTTC
>TRBV7-2|TRBJ2-7|16|NA|NA
CASSLDYSGSSYEQYF
TGTGCCAGCAGCTTAGATTATAGCGGAAGCTCCTACGAGCAGTACTTC
>TRBV4-2|TRBJ1-1|18|NA|few
CASSQATIKDTLSTEAFF
TGTGCCAGCAGCCAGGCAACAATAAAGGACACATTGAGCACTGAAGCTTTCTTT
>TRBV5-1|TRBJ2-7|13|NA|few
CASSFQSSYEQYF
TGCGCCAGCAGCTTCCAGAGCTCCTACGAGCAGTACTTC
>TRBV11-1|TRBJ1-1|14|NA|few
CASSFIDKNTEAFF
TGTGCCAGCAGCTTTATCGACAAGAACACTGAAGCTTTCTTT
>TRBV20-1|TRBJ2-7|11|NA|NA
CSARPDLEQYF
TGCAGTGCTCGACCCGATCTCGAGCAGTACTTC
>TRBV30|TRBJ1-2|13|TRBD1|NA
CAWSPAGGYGYTF
TGTGCCTGGAGTCCCGCAGGGGGCTATGGCTACACCTTC
>TRBV7-8|TRBJ2-7|14|NA|NA
CASSIRTRAYEQYF
TGTGCCAGCAGCATTAGGACACGGGCCTACGAGCAGTACTTC
>TRBV5-1|TRBJ2-2|17|NA|NA
CASSLNPPELAAGELFF
TGCGCCAGCAGCTTGAACCCGCCTGAATTAGCCGCCGGGGAGCTGTTTTTT
>TRBV18|TRBJ1-2|15|NA|NA
CASSPGAEANYGYTF
TGTGCCAGCTCACCTGGGGCAGAAGCTAACTATGGCTACACCTTC
>TRBV7-3|TRBJ2-2|15|NA|NA
CASSSNNINTGELFF
TGTGCCAGCAGCTCGAATAACATTAACACCGGGGAGCTGTTTTTT
>TRBV15|TRBJ2-2|13|NA|NA
CATSRDNEGELFF
TGTGCCACCAGCAGAGATAATGAGGGTGAGCTGTTTTTT
>TRBV27|TRBJ2-1|14|TRBD2|many
CASRPEWTSGRLFF
TGTGCCAGCAGACCCGAATGGACTAGCGGGAGGCTCTTCTTC
>TRBV27|TRBJ2-3|14|TRBD2|many
CASKAGPSGDTQYF
TGTGCCAGCAAAGCGGGACCATCTGGAGATACGCAGTATTTT
>TRBV11-2|TRBJ2-7|15|TRBD2|NA
CASSSLAGGAYEQYF
TGTGCCAGCAGCTCCCTAGCGGGAGGGGCCTACGAGCAGTACTTC
>TRBV5-4|TRBJ1-2|14|NA|NA
CASSSSDSPYGYTF
TGTGCCAGCAGCTCTTCGGACAGCCCGTATGGCTACACCTTC
>TRBV9|TRBJ2-6|15|NA|NA
CASSFLRYGANVLTF
TGTGCCAGCAGCTTCCTCCGATACGGGGCCAACGTCCTGACTTTC
>TRBV5-6|TRBJ2-5|17|TRBD1|many
CASSLVMGGQGEETQYF
TGTGCCAGCAGCTTGGTAATGGGGGGACAGGGTGAGGAGACCCAGTACTTC
>TRBV28|TRBJ1-2|16|NA|NA
CASSQSPGGRGHGYTF
TGTGCCAGCAGTCAATCCCCCGGGGGCAGGGGTCATGGCTACACCTTC
>TRBV30|TRBJ1-2|13|NA|NA
CAWSPSSAYGYTF
TGTGCCTGGAGCCCCTCGAGTGCGTATGGCTACACCTTC
>TRBV7-2|TRBJ2-3|15|TRBD1|NA
CASSYRPGGADTQYF
TGTGCCAGCAGCTACAGGCCAGGGGGCGCAGATACGCAGTATTTT
>TRBV7-7|TRBJ2-1|14|NA|few
CASSSSGKYNEQFF
TGTGCCAGCAGCAGCTCCGGGAAGTACAATGAGCAGTTCTTC
>TRBV2|TRBJ2-2|13|NA|NA
CASKEDDTGELFF
TGTGCCAGCAAGGAGGACGACACCGGGGAGCTGTTTTTT
>TRBV10-3|TRBJ2-1|14|NA|NA
CAIRQTTSGNEQFF
TGTGCCATCAGGCAGACCACTTCCGGCAATGAGCAGTTCTTC
>TRBV28|TRBJ2-7|12|NA|many
CASVESSYEQYF
TGTGCCAGCGTTGAGAGCTCCTACGAGCAGTACTTC
>TRBV7-2|TRBJ2-5|13|NA|NA
CASTLGGQETQYF
TGTGCCAGCACCCTGGGGGGCCAAGAGACCCAGTACTTC
>TRBV9|TRBJ2-7|14|NA|many
CASSVGWGAYEQYF
TGTGCCAGCAGCGTAGGGTGGGGAGCCTACGAGCAGTACTTC
>TRBV6-5|TRBJ2-5|13|NA|NA
CASEGFKQETQYF
TGTGCCAGCGAGGGTTTTAAACAAGAGACCCAGTACTTC
>TRBV28|TRBJ2-1|15|TRBD1|NA
CASDATGTGINEQFF
TGTGCCAGCGATGCGACCGGGACAGGGATAAATGAGCAGTTCTTC